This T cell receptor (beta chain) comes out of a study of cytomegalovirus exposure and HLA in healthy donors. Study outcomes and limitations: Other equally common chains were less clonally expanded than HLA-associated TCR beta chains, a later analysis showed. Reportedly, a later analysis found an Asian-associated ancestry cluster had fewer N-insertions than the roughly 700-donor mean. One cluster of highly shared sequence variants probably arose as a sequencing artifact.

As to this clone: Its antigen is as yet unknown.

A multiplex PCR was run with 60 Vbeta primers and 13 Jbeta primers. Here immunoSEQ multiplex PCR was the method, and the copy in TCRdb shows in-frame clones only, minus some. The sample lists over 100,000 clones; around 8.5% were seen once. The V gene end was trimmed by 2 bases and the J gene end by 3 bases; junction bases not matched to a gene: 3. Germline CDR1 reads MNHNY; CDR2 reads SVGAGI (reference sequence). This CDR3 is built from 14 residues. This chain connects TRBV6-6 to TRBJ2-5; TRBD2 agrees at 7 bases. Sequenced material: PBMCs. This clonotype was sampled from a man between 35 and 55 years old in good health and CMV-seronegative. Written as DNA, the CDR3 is TGTGCCAGCAGTTACCGGGACTACAAAGAGACCCAGTACTTC. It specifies CASSYRDYKETQYF.